This entry lists 15 T cell receptor beta chains sequenced from one sample in a study of cytomegalovirus exposure and HLA in healthy donors. The study ran its PCR with 60 Vbeta and 13 Jbeta primers. Using immunoSEQ multiplex PCR, the repertoire was profiled, and TCRdb retains in-frame clones only, with some absent. The sample has roughly 190,000 clones, over 9.5% seen once. The sample consisted of PBMCs. The receptors come from a man in his fifties or sixties in good health and CMV-seropositive.

The J gene is TRBJ2-7, the V gene TRBV6-6, with a weak D call TRBD1 (6 bases). Trimming cost V 2 bases and J 7 bases, with 9 bases left between them. Germline V gene data show CDR1 as MNHNY and CDR2 as SVGAGI (reference sequence). The CDR3 runs 12 residues. The DNA for the CDR3 is TGTGCCAGCAGTTACGTAGGGGGTGAGCAGTACGTC. It encodes CASSYVGGEQYV.

For the CDR3, the DNA is TGTGCCAGCAGCCAAGACCCTAGCGGGGGGGCCTATGAGCAGTTCTTC. It is translated as CASSQDPSGGAYEQFF. J is TRBJ2-1 and V is TRBV4-2, with TRBD2 matching 12 bases. The germline V gene encodes CDR1 LGHNA and CDR2 YNFKEQ. The CDR3 sequence is 16 residues long. V lost 0 bases and J lost 8; bases outside the gene matches: 5.

The chain has TRBV28 and TRBJ1-2, with D possibly matching TRBD1 (5 bases). Germline V gives CDR1 MDHEN, CDR2 SYDVKM. The ends were cut back, 6 bases at V and 4 bases at J, with 9 bases in the middle. The CDR3 totals 12 residues. As DNA, the CDR3 is TGTGCCAGCAGCACAGACAGCTATGGCTACACCTTC. It specifies CASSTDSYGYTF.

Only a few counts were recorded for this clone. This rearrangement joins TRBV30 to TRBJ1-5; TRBD1 matches 8 bases. Per germline, CDR1 GTSNPN and CDR2 SVGIG (reference sequence). Trimming removed 7 bases from V and 2 bases from J; junction bases left unmatched: 4. This CDR3 spans 13 amino acids. The CDR3 bases are TGTGCCTTCCGGACAGGGCGCAATCAGCCCCAGCATTTT. It translates to CAFRTGRNQPQHF.

This clone is a singleton in its sample. V gene TRBV14 combines with J gene TRBJ2-6; 9 nucleotides line up with TRBD1. The CDR3 has 17 amino acids. Germline-derived CDR1 and CDR2 are SGHDN and FVKESK. J lost 0 bases, V lost 4 bases, and 4 bases had no gene match. CDR3 sequence reads: CASSPRGQGSGANVLTF. CDR3 sequence (DNA): TGTGCCAGCAGCCCCCGGGGACAGGGCTCTGGGGCCAACGTCCTGACTTTC.

This chain joins TRBV27 and TRBJ1-5; a weak D match, TRBD1 (6 bases). The germline V gene encodes CDR1 MNHEY and CDR2 SMNVEV (reference sequence). The CDR3 is made up of 16 amino acids. V lost 6 bases and J lost 0, with 15 bases in between. CDR3 residues: CASRRGGAYSNQPQHF. The CDR3 nucleotides are TGTGCCAGCAGGAGAGGGGGTGCGTATAGCAATCAGCCCCAGCATTTT.

The V and J genes are TRBV4-1 and TRBJ1-4; TRBD1 matches at 7 bases. The CDR3 is 16 residues long. Germline CDR1 reads MGHRA; CDR2 reads YSYEKL. With 3 bases clipped from V and 4 bases from J, the junction kept 8 bases outside the gene matches. For the CDR3, the DNA is TGCGCCAGCAGCCAGGCCCCGGACAGGAATAATGAAAAACTGTTTTTT. Its protein is CASSQAPDRNNEKLFF.

The chain recombines TRBV2 with TRBJ2-2; 9 nucleotides agree with TRBD2. Germline-derived CDR1 and CDR2 are SNHLY and FYNNEI. This CDR3 has 17 amino acids. V gave up 0 bases and J gave up 7 bases; unmatched junction bases: 9. The CDR3 DNA is TGTGCCAGCAGTGAAGCGAGGGTAGCGGGGGCCGGCGGGGAGCTGTTTTTT. Translated: CASSEARVAGAGGELFF.

The rearrangement joins TRBV7-9 to TRBJ2-7; TRBD1 matches 7 bases. The trim removed 5 bases at V and 6 bases at J, leaving 4 bases unmatched. CDR1 SEHNR and CDR2 FQNEAQ come from the germline V gene (reference sequence). CDR3 length: 12 residues. CDR3 nucleotides: TGTGCCAGCAGCGAGACAGGGCGCGAGCAGTACGTC. This translates into CASSETGREQYV.

The chain employs TRBV28 and TRBJ1-5, with 8 positions matching TRBD1. The V gene end was trimmed by 5 bases and the J gene end by 6 bases; junction bases not matched to a gene: 9. Germline CDR1 is MDHEN and CDR2 is SYDVKM. The CDR3 runs to 15 residues. CDR3 amino acids: CASSPDRGGIQPQHF. DNA for the CDR3: TGTGCCAGCAGTCCCGACAGGGGTGGGATTCAGCCCCAGCATTTT.

In the case of this clone: A junction boundary mismatches the germline segment, possibly from a read error. The chain joins TRBV6-5 to TRBJ2-3; tentative D call: TRBD1 (5 bases). The V gene's germline CDR1 is MNHEY and CDR2 SVGAGI. The CDR3 consists of 15 residues. This CDR3 is CASRLGSASTGTQYF. Here the CDR3 DNA reads TGTGCCAGCAGGTTGGGGTCTGCCAGCACAGGTACGCAGTATTTT.

This clone has a handful of counts. The rearrangement links TRBV4-1 to TRBJ1-3; D remains unclear. V was cut by 1 base and J by 0 bases, with 7 bases left in between. The V gene's germline CDR1 is MGHRA and CDR2 YSYEKL. The CDR3 is 15 amino acids. The CDR3 reads CASSQVEVSGNTIYF. In DNA, the CDR3 is TGCGCCAGCAGCCAAGTAGAAGTCTCTGGAAACACCATATATTTT.

The V call is TRBV5-1, the J call TRBJ2-1; 8 nucleotides match TRBD2. This CDR3 contains 16 residues. Germline CDR1 is SGHRS and CDR2 is YFSETQ. V gave up 4 bases and J gave up 4 bases; unmatched junction bases: 10. The CDR3 DNA sequence: TGCGCCAGCAGCGCCCGCCGGGGGGGATTGTACAATGAGCAGTTCTTC. Translated: CASSARRGGLYNEQFF. Full variable domain (missing parts from reference TRBV5-1 and TRBJ2-1): KAGVTQTPRYLIKTRGQQVTLSCSPISGHRSVSWYQQTPGQGLQFLFEYFSETQRNKGNFPGRFSGRQFSNSRSEMNVSTLELGDSALYLCASSARRGGLYNEQFFGPGTRLTVL.

The table lists this clone with a few counts. The chain carries TRBV28 and TRBJ2-5; 8 positions match TRBD2. From germline, CDR1 is MDHEN and CDR2 SYDVKM. J lost 4 bases, V lost 2 bases, and 6 bases had no gene match. The CDR3 consists of 15 residues. For the CDR3, the DNA is TGTGCCAGCAGTTTAGATAGCGGGGTGAGAGAGACCCAGTACTTC. Translated: CASSLDSGVRETQYF.

This rearrangement joins TRBV7-2 to TRBJ1-1, with D hard to call. The V and J ends lost 3 bases and 3 bases respectively, with 2 bases between them. Germline V lookup: CDR1 SGHTA, CDR2 FQGNSA. There are 11 residues in the CDR3. The CDR3 region is CASSFDTEAFF. CDR3 nucleotides: TGTGCCAGCAGCTTCGACACTGAAGCTTTCTTT.